The text below deals with one T cell receptor (beta chain). The sample is drawn from a study of CD8 T cells in ankylosing spondylitis. The germline V gene has CDR1 SGHTA and CDR2 FQGNSA. Trimming took 1 base from V and 7 from J; bases not matched to a gene: 7. The CDR3 runs to 16 residues. TCRdb re-analysed the 5' RACE reads in MiXCR, keeping a single row per CDR3 protein. Among some 220,000 distinct CDR3 sequences listed, roughly a tenth were seen once. The sample consisted of blood, either unsorted or a sorted T cell fraction (not recorded which). The V gene is TRBV7-2, the J gene TRBJ2-2, with TRBD2 matching 9 bases. The sequence was obtained from a male donor with ankylosing spondylitis or in good health (not recorded which). CDR3 amino acids: CASSLVRRRGGGELFF. The CDR3 coding sequence is TGTGCCAGCAGCTTAGTTCGGAGGCGGGGGGGCGGGGAGCTGTTTTTT.